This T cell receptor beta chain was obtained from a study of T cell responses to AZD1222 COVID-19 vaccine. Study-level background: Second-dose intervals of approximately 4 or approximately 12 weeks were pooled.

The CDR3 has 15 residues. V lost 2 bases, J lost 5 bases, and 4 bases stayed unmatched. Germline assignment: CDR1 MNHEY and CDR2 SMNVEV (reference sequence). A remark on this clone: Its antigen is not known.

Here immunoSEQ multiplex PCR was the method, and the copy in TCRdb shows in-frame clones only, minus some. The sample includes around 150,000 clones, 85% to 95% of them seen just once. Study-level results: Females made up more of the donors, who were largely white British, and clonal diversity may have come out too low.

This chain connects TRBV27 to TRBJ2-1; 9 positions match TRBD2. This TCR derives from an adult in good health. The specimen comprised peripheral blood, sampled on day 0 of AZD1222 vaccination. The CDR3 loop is CASSLLAGPDNEQFF. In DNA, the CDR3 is TGTGCCAGCAGTTTACTAGCGGGACCAGACAATGAGCAGTTCTTC.